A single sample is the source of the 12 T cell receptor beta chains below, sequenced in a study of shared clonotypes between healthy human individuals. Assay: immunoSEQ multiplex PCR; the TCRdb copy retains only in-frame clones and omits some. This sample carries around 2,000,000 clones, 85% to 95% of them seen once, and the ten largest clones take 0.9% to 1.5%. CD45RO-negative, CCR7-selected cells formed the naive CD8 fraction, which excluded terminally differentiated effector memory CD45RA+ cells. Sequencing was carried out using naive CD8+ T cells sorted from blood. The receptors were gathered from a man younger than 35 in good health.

CDR3 DNA: TGTGCCAGCAGTAATTACCCGCAGACGATCAACTATGGCTACACCTTC. Protein sequence: CASSNYPQTINYGYTF. The chain couples TRBV7-8 to TRBJ1-2; D gene uncertain. The CDR3 covers 16 residues. Per the germline V gene, CDR1 is SGHVS and CDR2 is FQNEAQ. The V and J ends lost 6 bases and 2 bases respectively, with 19 bases between them.

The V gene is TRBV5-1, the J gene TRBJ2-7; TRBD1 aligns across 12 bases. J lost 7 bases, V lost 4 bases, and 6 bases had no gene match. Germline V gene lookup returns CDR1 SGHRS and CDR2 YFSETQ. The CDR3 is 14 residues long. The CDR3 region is CASSLRDRGQEQYF. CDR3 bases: TGCGCCAGCAGCCTCCGGGACAGGGGGCAGGAGCAGTACTTC.

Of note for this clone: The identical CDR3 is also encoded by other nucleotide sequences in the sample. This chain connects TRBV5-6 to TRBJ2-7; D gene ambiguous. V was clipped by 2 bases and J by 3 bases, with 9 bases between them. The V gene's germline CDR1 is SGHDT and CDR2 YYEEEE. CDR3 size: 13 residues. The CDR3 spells CASSFPSSYEQYF. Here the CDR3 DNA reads TGTGCCAGCAGCTTCCCTTCAAGCTACGAGCAGTACTTC.

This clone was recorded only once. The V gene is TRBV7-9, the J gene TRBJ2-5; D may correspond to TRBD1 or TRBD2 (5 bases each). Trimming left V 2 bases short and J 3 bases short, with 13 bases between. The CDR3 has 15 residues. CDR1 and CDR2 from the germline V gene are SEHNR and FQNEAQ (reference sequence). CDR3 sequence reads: CASSLSPQGEETQYF. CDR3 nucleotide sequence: TGTGCCAGCAGCTTATCGCCGCAGGGAGAAGAGACCCAGTACTTC.

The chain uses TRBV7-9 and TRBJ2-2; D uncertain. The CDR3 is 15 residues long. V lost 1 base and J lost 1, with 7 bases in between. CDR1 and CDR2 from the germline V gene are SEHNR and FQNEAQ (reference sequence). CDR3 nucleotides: TGTGCCAGCAGCTTAGACTACGAGAACACCGGGGAGCTGTTTTTT. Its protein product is CASSLDYENTGELFF.

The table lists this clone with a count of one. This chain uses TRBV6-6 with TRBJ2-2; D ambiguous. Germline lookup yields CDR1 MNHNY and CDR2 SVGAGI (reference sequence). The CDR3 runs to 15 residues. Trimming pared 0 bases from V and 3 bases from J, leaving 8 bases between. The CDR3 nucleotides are TGTGCCAGCAGTTACTCAACATTAGACACCGGGGAGCTGTTTTTT. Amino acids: CASSYSTLDTGELFF.

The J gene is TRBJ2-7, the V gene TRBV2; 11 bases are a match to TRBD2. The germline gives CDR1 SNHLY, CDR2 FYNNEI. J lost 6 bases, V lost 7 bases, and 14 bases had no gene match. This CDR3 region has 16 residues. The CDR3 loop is CASTQLAGVEGGEQYF. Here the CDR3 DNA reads TGTGCCAGCACCCAACTAGCGGGAGTTGAGGGTGGCGAGCAGTACTTC.

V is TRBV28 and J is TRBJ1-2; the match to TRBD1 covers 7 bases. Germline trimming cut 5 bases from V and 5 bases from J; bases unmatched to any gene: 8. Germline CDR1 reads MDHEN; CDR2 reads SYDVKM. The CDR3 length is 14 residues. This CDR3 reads CASSIHRDSYGYTF. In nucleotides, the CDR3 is TGTGCCAGCAGTATCCACAGGGACAGTTATGGCTACACCTTC.

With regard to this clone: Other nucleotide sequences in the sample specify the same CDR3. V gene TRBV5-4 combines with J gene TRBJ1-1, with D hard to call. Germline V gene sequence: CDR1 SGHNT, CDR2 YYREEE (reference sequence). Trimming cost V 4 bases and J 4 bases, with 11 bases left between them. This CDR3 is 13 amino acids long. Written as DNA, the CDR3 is TGTGCCAGCAGCCTGGACCTTGGCACTGAAGCTTTCTTT. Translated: CASSLDLGTEAFF.

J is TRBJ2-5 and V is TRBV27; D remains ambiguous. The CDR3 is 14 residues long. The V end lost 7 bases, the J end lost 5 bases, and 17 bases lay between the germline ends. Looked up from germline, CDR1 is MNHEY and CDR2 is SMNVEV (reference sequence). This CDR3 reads CASKTLGAGETQYF. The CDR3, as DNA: TGTGCCAGCAAGACCCTAGGAGCCGGGGAGACCCAGTACTTC.

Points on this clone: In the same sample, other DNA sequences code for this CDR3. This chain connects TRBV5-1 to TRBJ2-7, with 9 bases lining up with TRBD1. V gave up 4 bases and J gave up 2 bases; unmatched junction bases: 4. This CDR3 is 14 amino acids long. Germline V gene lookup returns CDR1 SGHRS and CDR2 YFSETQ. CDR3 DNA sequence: TGCGCCAGCAGCCCGGGACAGGGAGCCTACGAGCAGTACTTC. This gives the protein CASSPGQGAYEQYF. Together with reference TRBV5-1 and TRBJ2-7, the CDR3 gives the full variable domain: KAGVTQTPRYLIKTRGQQVTLSCSPISGHRSVSWYQQTPGQGLQFLFEYFSETQRNKGNFPGRFSGRQFSNSRSEMNVSTLELGDSALYLCASSPGQGAYEQYFGPGTRLTVT.

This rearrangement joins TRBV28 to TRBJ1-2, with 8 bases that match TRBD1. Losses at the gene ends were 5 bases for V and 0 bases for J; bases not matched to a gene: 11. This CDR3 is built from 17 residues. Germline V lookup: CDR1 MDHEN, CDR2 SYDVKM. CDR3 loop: CASSADREELANYGYTF. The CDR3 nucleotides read TGTGCCAGCAGTGCGGACAGGGAAGAGTTAGCTAACTATGGCTACACCTTC.